This entry concerns a single T cell receptor (beta chain). The entry originates in a study of blood T cell repertoires in COVID-19. How the authors handled the data: Amplification with reference gene primers provided the estimates of nucleated cell counts. This table comes from immunoSEQ multiplex PCR, and its TCRdb copy is limited to in-frame clones, with some not included. That table is the source of V, J and clone size, and D and trimming were worked out from the DNA. Here the sample spans about 210,000 clones, 90% to 95% being singletons. The CDR3 sequence is 14 residues long. Trimming shortened V by 0 bases and J by 7 bases, and 12 bases separated the two germline ends. Germline assignment: CDR1 SNHLY and CDR2 FYNNEI.

The sequenced sample consisted of peripheral blood. The sequence was collected from a man aged 25-45 years with acute or convalescent COVID-19. The chain is built from TRBV2 and TRBJ2-5; D perhaps matches TRBD1 (6 bases). CDR3 DNA sequence: TGTGCCAGCAGTGAAGCGGGGGCCGGCGGGACCCAGTACTTC. Residues: CASSEAGAGGTQYF. The full variable domain, its missing parts supplied by reference TRBV2 and TRBJ2-5, is EPEVTQTPSHQVTQMGQEVILRCVPISNHLYFYWYRQILGQKVEFLVSFYNNEISEKSEIFDDQFSVERPDGSNFTLKIRSTKLEDSAMYFCASSEAGAGGTQYFGPGTRLLVL.